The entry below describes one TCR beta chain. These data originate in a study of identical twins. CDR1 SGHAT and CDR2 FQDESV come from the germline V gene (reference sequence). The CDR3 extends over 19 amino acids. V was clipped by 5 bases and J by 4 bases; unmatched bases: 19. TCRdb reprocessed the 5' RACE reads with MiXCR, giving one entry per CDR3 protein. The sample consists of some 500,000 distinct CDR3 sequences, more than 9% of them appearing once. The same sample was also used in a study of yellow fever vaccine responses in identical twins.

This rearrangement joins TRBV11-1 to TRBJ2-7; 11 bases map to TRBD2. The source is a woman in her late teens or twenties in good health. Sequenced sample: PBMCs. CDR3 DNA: TGTGCCAGCAGCCCTTACCCGGTTGGGACTAGCGGAAAAGGGTACGAGCAGTACTTC. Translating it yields CASSPYPVGTSGKGYEQYF.